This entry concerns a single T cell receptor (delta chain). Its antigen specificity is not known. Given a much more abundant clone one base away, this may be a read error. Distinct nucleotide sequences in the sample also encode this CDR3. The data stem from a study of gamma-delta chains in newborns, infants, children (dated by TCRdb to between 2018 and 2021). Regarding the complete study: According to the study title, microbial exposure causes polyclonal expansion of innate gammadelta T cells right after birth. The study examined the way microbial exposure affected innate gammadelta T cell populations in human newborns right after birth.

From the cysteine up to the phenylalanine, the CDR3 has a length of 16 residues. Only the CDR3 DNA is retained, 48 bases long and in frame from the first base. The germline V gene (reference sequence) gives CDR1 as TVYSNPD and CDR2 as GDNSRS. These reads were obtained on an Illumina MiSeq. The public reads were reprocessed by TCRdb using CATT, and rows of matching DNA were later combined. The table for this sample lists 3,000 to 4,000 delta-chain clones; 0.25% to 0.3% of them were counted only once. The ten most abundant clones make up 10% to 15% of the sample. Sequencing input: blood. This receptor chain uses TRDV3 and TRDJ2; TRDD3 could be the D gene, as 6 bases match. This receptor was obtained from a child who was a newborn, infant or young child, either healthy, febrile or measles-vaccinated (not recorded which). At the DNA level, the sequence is TGTGCCTTTAAACGGTGGGGGCAAGCTTTGACGGCACAACCCTTCTTT. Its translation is CAFKRWGQALTAQPFF.